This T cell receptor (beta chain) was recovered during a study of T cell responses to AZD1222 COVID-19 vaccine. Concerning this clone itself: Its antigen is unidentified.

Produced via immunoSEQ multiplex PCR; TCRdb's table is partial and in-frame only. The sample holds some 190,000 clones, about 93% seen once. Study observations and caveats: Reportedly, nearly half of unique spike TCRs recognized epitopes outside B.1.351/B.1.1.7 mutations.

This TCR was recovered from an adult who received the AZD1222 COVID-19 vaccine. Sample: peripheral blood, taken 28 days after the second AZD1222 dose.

CDR3 bases: TGTGCCAGCAGAACAGTTTACAATGAGCAGTTCTTC. Residues: CASRTVYNEQFF. The chain recombines TRBV6-5 with TRBJ2-1; D uncertain. The length of the CDR3 is 12 residues. V was clipped by 6 bases and J by 4 bases, with 7 bases between them. Germline assignment: CDR1 MNHEY and CDR2 SVGAGI.